The 5 T cell receptor beta chains below all came from one sample that was sequenced in a study of blood T cells in healthy people across ages. A sample-barcoded 5' primer and a J-beta primer mix were used in a second PCR of roughly 7 to 12 cycles. From the 5' RACE reads, TCRdb called clonotypes with MiXCR, one entry per CDR3 protein. Altogether about 1,800,000 distinct CDR3 sequences are present, about 28% being singletons, with the ten largest covering less than 9.5%. Source material: blood. The receptors come from a woman in her twenties or thirties in good health.

In DNA, the CDR3 is TGTGCCACCAGCCTCTCCGGGACAGCTATTACCAACTATGGCTACACCTTC. This translates into CATSLSGTAITNYGYTF. The chain joins TRBV15 to TRBJ1-2; 7 bases are shared with TRBD1. V shed 5 bases and J 2 bases; nucleotides not matched to a gene: 14. The CDR3 spans 17 residues. Germline values: CDR1 LNHNV, CDR2 YYDKDF (reference sequence).

This clonotype came up many times. CDR3 in DNA: TGTGCCAGCAGCGTAGGAGGTGGATATGAAAAACTGTTTTTT. Its protein product is CASSVGGGYEKLFF. The chain is built from TRBV9 and TRBJ1-4; no reliable D call. Germline V gene sequence: CDR1 SGDLS, CDR2 YYNGEE. V lost 0 bases, J lost 6 bases, and 9 bases lay in between. The CDR3 is made up of 14 amino acids. The full variable domain, its missing parts supplied by reference TRBV9 and TRBJ1-4, is DSGVTQTPKHLITATGQRVTLRCSPRSGDLSVYWYQQSLDQGLQFLIQYYNGEERAKGNILERFSAQQFPDLHSELNLSSLELGDSALYFCASSVGGGYEKLFFGSGTQLSVL.

Here the CDR3 DNA reads TGTGCCTGGAGTGTTCATCTCGTAGAGACCCAGTACTTC. Its protein product is CAWSVHLVETQYF. The J gene is TRBJ2-5, the V gene TRBV30; unclear D gene. The CDR3 spans 13 residues. The V gene lost 0 bases and the J gene lost 4 bases, with 9 bases spanning the gap. Germline-derived CDR1 and CDR2 are GTSNPN and SVGIG (reference sequence).

This clonotype was observed a few times. The chain joins TRBV28 to TRBJ2-5, with a weak D call TRBD2 (6 bases). Germline V CDR1 and CDR2: MDHEN, SYDVKM. This CDR3 is 14 amino acids long. Written as DNA, the CDR3 is TGTGTCACCAGTAGACAGACCGGGGGAGAGACCCAGTACTTC. It codes for CVTSRQTGGETQYF.

This clonotype was found a few times. This chain uses TRBV12-3 or TRBV12-4 with TRBJ1-1, with D possibly matching TRBD1 (5 bases). CDR3 length: 14 amino acids. Between the trimmed V and J ends, which lost 3 bases and 10 bases, there was a span of 18 bases. The CDR3 reads CASSLGPNLPVAFF. CDR3 nucleotide sequence: TGTGCCAGCAGTTTGGGACCGAACCTTCCAGTAGCTTTCTTT.